This T cell receptor beta chain was identified during a study of CD8 T cells in ankylosing spondylitis. One entry per CDR3 protein, called by TCRdb with MiXCR from the 5' RACE reads. This repertoire shows approximately 300,000 distinct CDR3 sequences, less than 25% found once; its top ten account for about 3.7%. The V and J ends lost 6 bases and 7 bases respectively, with 12 bases between them. Germline V gene sequence: CDR1 MNHEY, CDR2 SVGEGT. This CDR3 spans 13 amino acids. The sample comprised blood, either unsorted or a sorted T cell fraction (not recorded which). This chain uses TRBV6-2 or TRBV6-3 with TRBJ2-2; no definite D call. The sequence derives from a female donor with ankylosing spondylitis or in good health (not recorded which). DNA of the CDR3: TGTGCCAGCAGCCCCTACCAGCGCGGGGAGCTGTTTTTT. Protein sequence: CASSPYQRGELFF.